Listed below are T cell receptor beta chains from one sample, sequenced in a study of blood T cell repertoires in COVID-19. Measured with immunoSEQ multiplex PCR; TCRdb has only the in-frame clones, and not every one. The sample consists of just over 70,000 clones, about 70% of them appearing once. The sequenced sample consisted of peripheral blood. These receptors were taken from a woman in her seventies with acute or convalescent COVID-19. Both conserved end residues are trimmed from each CDR3. D genes are given only for firm matches.

J gene: TRBJ1-2; D gene: TRBD1; V gene: TRBV3-1/TRBV3-2; CDR3 protein: ASSQGTGGVYGYT
J gene: TRBJ1-6; D gene: .; V gene: TRBV4-1; CDR3 protein: ASSQERIGGAGSPLH
J gene: TRBJ1-2; D gene: .; V gene: TRBV6-5; CDR3 protein: ASSLKGYYGYT
J gene: TRBJ2-7; D gene: .; V gene: TRBV28; CDR3 protein: ASSPPPGREQY
J gene: TRBJ2-2; D gene: .; V gene: TRBV2; CDR3 protein: ASSEEGTGELF
J gene: TRBJ1-5; D gene: .; V gene: TRBV7-8; CDR3 protein: ASSRRPLTQGSNQPQH
J gene: TRBJ2-7; D gene: TRBD1; V gene: TRBV5-6; CDR3 protein: ASSRPPDRGYEQY
J gene: TRBJ1-2; D gene: TRBD1; V gene: TRBV18; CDR3 protein: ASSFPGDRGGGYT
J gene: TRBJ1-1; D gene: .; V gene: TRBV27; CDR3 protein: ATRTANTEAF
J gene: TRBJ2-1; D gene: TRBD2; V gene: TRBV27; CDR3 protein: ASSSPGLAGGLDEQF
J gene: TRBJ1-1; D gene: .; V gene: TRBV30; CDR3 protein: ARRFGGVDTEAF
J gene: TRBJ2-2; D gene: .; V gene: TRBV24-1; CDR3 protein: ATSDLTLSRESTGELF
J gene: TRBJ2-5; D gene: .; V gene: TRBV5-1; CDR3 protein: ASSIGAVETQY
J gene: TRBJ1-1; D gene: .; V gene: TRBV7-2; CDR3 protein: ASSPRQGNTEAF
J gene: TRBJ2-2; D gene: TRBD1; V gene: TRBV5-4; CDR3 protein: ASSMTGGLTGELF
J gene: TRBJ2-7; D gene: TRBD1; V gene: TRBV6-5; CDR3 protein: ASTLDRGKSYEQY
J gene: TRBJ2-5; D gene: .; V gene: TRBV2; CDR3 protein: ATQGRETQY
J gene: TRBJ1-6; D gene: TRBD1; V gene: TRBV28; CDR3 protein: ASSRTGGSSPLH
J gene: TRBJ1-2; D gene: TRBD1; V gene: TRBV7-2; CDR3 protein: ASSSGQASRSGYT
J gene: TRBJ2-1; D gene: .; V gene: TRBV30; CDR3 protein: AWSVRSANEQF
J gene: TRBJ2-7; D gene: TRBD2; V gene: TRBV19; CDR3 protein: ASSTGGPKQY
J gene: TRBJ2-2; D gene: TRBD1; V gene: TRBV30; CDR3 protein: AWSVLTTRGLTGELF
J gene: TRBJ2-2; D gene: .; V gene: TRBV19; CDR3 protein: ASTPGSLTGELF
J gene: TRBJ2-7; D gene: .; V gene: TRBV6-1; CDR3 protein: ASSEALAGQSSYEQY
J gene: TRBJ1-2; D gene: TRBD1; V gene: TRBV28; CDR3 protein: ASSRQGPYYGYT
J gene: TRBJ2-1; D gene: TRBD1; V gene: TRBV19; CDR3 protein: ASSSQGSRYEQF
J gene: TRBJ2-7; D gene: .; V gene: TRBV19; CDR3 protein: ASSTSQGNEQY